This T cell receptor (beta chain) is from a study of blood T cell repertoires in COVID-19. Study information: Both acute and convalescent COVID-19 samples were obtained from the United States, Italy and Spain. Sample material is recorded as cDNA or gDNA derived from T cells, B-cell-depleted T cells, or PBMCs.

The CDR3 contains 19 residues. With V trimmed by 4 bases and J by 0 bases, 13 bases remained unmatched. CDR1 is WSHSY, CDR2 SAAADI, per germline. In the authors' methods: Estimation of nucleated cell counts was performed using reference gene primer amplification. Only in-frame clones appear in the TCRdb table, and some are missing; sequencing was by immunoSEQ multiplex PCR. V and J calls and clone size come straight from that table; D and trimming were deduced from the DNA. The data hold about 400,000 clones, with 85% to 90% observed a single time. The V gene is TRBV10-2, the J gene TRBJ1-4; TRBD1 matches 8 bases. The clonotype comes from a human donor in a cohort sampled during active COVID-19. Input material: peripheral blood. CDR3: CASSAEGQGPVATNEKLFF. In DNA form, the CDR3 reads TGCGCCAGCAGTGCTGAAGGACAGGGCCCAGTTGCAACTAATGAAAAACTGTTTTTT.